A single sample is the source of the 17 T cell receptor beta chains below, sequenced in a study of T cell responses to AZD1222 COVID-19 vaccine. Assay used: immunoSEQ multiplex PCR; TCRdb lists only in-frame clones, some missing. This sample has tens of thousands of clones, with about 88% found just once. The sequences come from peripheral blood, collected on day 0 of AZD1222 vaccination. The receptors were sampled from an adult in good health.

The chain links TRBV25-1 to TRBJ2-2; D is unresolved. The germline V gene has CDR1 MGHDK and CDR2 SYGVNS. V was shortened by 6 bases and J by 9 bases, with 8 bases between the two germline ends. CDR3 length equals 11 residues. Here the CDR3 reads CASSGSRELFF. The CDR3 nucleotides read TGTGCCAGCAGCGGGTCCAGGGAGCTGTTTTTT.

The chain uses TRBV2 and TRBJ2-5; 12 bases match TRBD2. The CDR3 is 15 amino acids. The V gene end was trimmed by 9 bases and the J gene end by 2 bases; junction bases not matched to a gene: 7. CDR1 and CDR2 (germline): SNHLY, FYNNEI. Here the CDR3 DNA reads TGTGCCAGTTACCCCCTAGCGGGGGGGCAAGAGACCCAGTACTTC. Encoded protein: CASYPLAGGQETQYF. Filled out from reference TRBV2 and TRBJ2-5, the complete variable domain reads EPEVTQTPSHQVTQMGQEVILRCVPISNHLYFYWYRQILGQKVEFLVSFYNNEISEKSEIFDDQFSVERPDGSNFTLKIRSTKLEDSAMYFCASYPLAGGQETQYFGPGTRLLVL.

The chain's CDR3 is CASSSPTSGMGETQYF. As DNA, the CDR3 is TGTGCCAGCTCATCCCCGACTAGCGGGATGGGGGAGACCCAGTACTTC. The chain uses TRBV18 and TRBJ2-5; 11 positions match TRBD2. V gave up 5 bases and J gave up 5 bases; unmatched junction bases: 10. There are 16 residues in the CDR3. Germline assignment: CDR1 KGHSH and CDR2 LQKENI.

The chain combines TRBV27 with TRBJ2-7, with D possibly called TRBD1 or TRBD2 (5 bases each). Per the germline V gene, CDR1 is MNHEY and CDR2 is SMNVEV (reference sequence). Deletions cut 4 bases from V and 8 bases from J, with 9 bases between. The CDR3 covers 11 residues. The CDR3 DNA follows: TGTGCCAGCAGTTGGGGGAGCAAGCAGTACTTC. Its translation: CASSWGSKQYF.

CDR3 sequence reads: CASSWRGQGGYTF. The CDR3 DNA reads as TGTGCCAGCAGCTGGAGGGGACAGGGGGGTTACACCTTC. V usage is TRBV7-8 and J usage is TRBJ1-2; TRBD1 agrees at 11 bases. The CDR3 covers 13 residues. From germline, CDR1 is SGHVS and CDR2 FQNEAQ. J gave up 11 bases and V 4 bases, and 6 bases lay outside the gene matches.

The chain combines TRBV6-4 with TRBJ2-1; 9 positions match TRBD2. Looked up from germline, CDR1 is MRHNA and CDR2 is SNTAGT. This CDR3 spans 18 amino acids. Losses at the gene ends were 0 bases for V and 8 bases for J; bases not matched to a gene: 14. The DNA of the CDR3 is TGTGCCAGCAGTGACTCTTTTCCCGGGCCTAGCGGGAAGGATGAGCAGTTCTTC. This translates into CASSDSFPGPSGKDEQFF.

The genes are TRBV7-9 and TRBJ1-3; D unresolved. CDR1 and CDR2 (germline): SEHNR, FQNEAQ (reference sequence). Trimming removed 9 bases at V and 0 bases at J, with 6 bases between. CDR3 size: 12 residues. CDR3 in DNA: TGTGCCAGTGGTAACTCTGGAAACACCATATATTTT. Translated, it gives CASGNSGNTIYF.

This chain joins TRBV3-1 (or the pseudogene TRBV3-2) and TRBJ1-4; D unresolved. Germline V gene sequence: CDR1 LGHDT, CDR2 YNNKEL (reference sequence). This CDR3 is built from 17 residues. Trimming pared 0 bases from V and 8 bases from J, leaving 19 bases between. CDR3 DNA sequence: TGTGCCAGCAGCCAAGAAAGCTTCGAACCCTTGAGGGAAAAACTGTTTTTT. Its protein product is CASSQESFEPLREKLFF.

The gene calls are TRBV11-2 and TRBJ2-1, with D possibly being TRBD2 (6 bases). This CDR3 has 18 amino acids. Trimming took off 4 bases at V and 0 bases at J, with 19 bases between the two ends. CDR1 is SGHAT and CDR2 is FQNNGV in the germline V gene. The CDR3 sequence is CASSSLWAGPNSYNEQFF. The CDR3 DNA reads as TGTGCCAGCAGCTCCCTATGGGCGGGGCCGAACTCCTACAATGAGCAGTTCTTC.

The chain carries TRBV9 and TRBJ1-4, with no clear D. Germline V gene lookup returns CDR1 SGDLS and CDR2 YYNGEE. V shed 2 bases and J shed 2 bases, with 10 bases lying between them. This CDR3 region has 15 residues. DNA for the CDR3: TGTGCCAGCAGCGTTCATTCAGGTACTAATGAAAAACTGTTTTTT. This gives the protein CASSVHSGTNEKLFF.

The genes are TRBV18 and TRBJ1-5; D gene ambiguous. This CDR3 region has 16 residues. Germline V gives CDR1 KGHSH, CDR2 LQKENI. Trimming took off 3 bases at V and 0 bases at J, with 12 bases between the two ends. The CDR3 loop is CASSPETHNSNQPQHF. CDR3 DNA sequence: TGTGCCAGCTCACCCGAGACACACAATAGCAATCAGCCCCAGCATTTT.

The chain joins TRBV9 to TRBJ2-1, with TRBD2 matching 7 bases. Per the germline V gene, CDR1 is SGDLS and CDR2 is YYNGEE. Unmatched junction bases numbered 2, after V lost 0 bases and J lost 5 bases. The CDR3 runs 14 residues. The CDR3 sequence: CASSVVGGNNEQFF. The CDR3 bases are TGTGCCAGCAGCGTAGTGGGAGGGAACAATGAGCAGTTCTTC.

This sequence joins TRBV24-1 and TRBJ2-1, with D possibly called TRBD1 or TRBD2 (6 bases each). Germline lookup yields CDR1 KGHDR and CDR2 SFDVKD. This CDR3 has 14 residues. V was shortened by 5 bases and J by 8 bases, with 15 bases between the two germline ends. The CDR3 DNA reads TGTGCCACCAGTGGAGCGGGTGGGGGCTATGAGCAGTTCTTC. This gives the protein CATSGAGGGYEQFF.

This clone has a single count. This sequence joins TRBV4-1 and TRBJ2-7; 7 bases map to TRBD1. The CDR3 extends over 15 amino acids. The germline CDR1 and CDR2 sequences are MGHRA and YSYEKL. The trim removed 5 bases at V and 2 bases at J, leaving 9 bases unmatched. CDR3: CASSSTGATPYEQYF. CDR3 coding DNA: TGCGCCAGCAGCTCTACAGGGGCGACCCCCTACGAGCAGTACTTC.

The CDR3 DNA reads TGTGCCAGTAGGAGACAGGGGGCTTCTACCTACGAGCAGTACTTC. Its translation is CASRRQGASTYEQYF. The genes are TRBV19 and TRBJ2-7; TRBD1 matches 10 bases. After removal of 6 bases from V and 2 bases from J, the junction contained 7 bases not matched to a gene. The germline gives CDR1 LNHDA, CDR2 SQIVND (reference sequence). The CDR3 extends over 15 amino acids. The full variable domain, with the rest looked up from reference TRBV19 and TRBJ2-7, is DGGITQSPKYLFRKEGQNVTLSCEQNLNHDAMYWYRQDPGQGLRLIYYSQIVNDFQKGDIAEGYSVSREKKESFPLTVTSAQKNPTAFYLCASRRQGASTYEQYFGPGTRLTVT.

The chain links TRBV18 to TRBJ2-5; tentative D call: TRBD2 (7 bases). The CDR3 spans 15 residues. V was trimmed by 3 bases and J by 5 bases, leaving 16 bases between them. Looked up from germline, CDR1 is KGHSH and CDR2 is LQKENI. CDR3 coding DNA: TGTGCCAGCTCACCCTCGTTCGGGGGGCAGGAGACCCAGTACTTC. Translating it yields CASSPSFGGQETQYF.

The chain's CDR3 is CASSLDRRNYGYTF. The CDR3 DNA reads as TGCGCCAGCAGCTTGGATCGGAGAAACTATGGCTACACCTTC. V gene TRBV5-1 combines with J gene TRBJ1-2; D remains unclear. Trimming left V 0 bases short and J 2 bases short, with 8 bases between. The CDR3 covers 14 residues. The germline gives CDR1 SGHRS, CDR2 YFSETQ.